The 2 T cell receptor beta chains below were found in one sample sequenced in a study of T cells in Graves' hyperthyroidism and ophthalmopathy. Amplification yielded TCR beta CDR3 regions, with RNA transcripts as the source. With the HTBI primer set, the TCR CDR3 went through a first round of RT-PCR. TCRdb reanalysed the multiplex PCR reads using MiXCR and keeps one entry per CDR3 protein. The sample carries hundreds of thousands of distinct CDR3 sequences, less than 15% recorded once. The sample was blood. These receptors were taken from a woman aged 18-30 years with Graves' hyperthyroidism.

Regarding this clonotype: This may be a read error, as it is one base from a much larger clone. The CDR3 end shows no conserved phenylalanine or tryptophan, and so a read error is likely. This chain links TRBV7-9 with TRBJ1-1; possible D gene TRBD1, 6 bases. The CDR3 has 11 residues. Trimming removed 5 bases from V and 8 bases from J, with 9 bases in between. Germline V CDR1 and CDR2: SEHNR, FQNEAQ (reference sequence). The CDR3 region is CASSLDREAFL. In DNA, the CDR3 is TGTGCCAGCAGCCTAGACAGGGAAGCTTTCCTT.

This clonotype was recorded a few times. The chain joins TRBV5-5 to TRBJ1-5, with a tentative D call TRBD1 (5 bases). The CDR3 consists of 14 residues. V was shortened by 1 base and J by 3 bases, with 8 bases between the two germline ends. Germline-derived CDR1 and CDR2 are SGHKS and YYEKEE (reference sequence). In nucleotides, the CDR3 is TGTGCCAGCAGCTTGTTCAGGGACAATCAGCCCCAGCATTTT. It specifies CASSLFRDNQPQHF.